The next 2 T cell receptor beta chains were all read from a single sample in a study of T cells after posttransplantation cyclophosphamide. TCRdb's table, derived via immunoSEQ multiplex PCR, lists solely in-frame clones and lacks some. This sample carries 30,000 or so clones and no singletons, and about 4.5% goes to the top ten. The specimen was PBMCs. The receptor set was obtained from a woman aged 25 to 39 in good health and a related stem cell transplant donor.

The chain joins TRBV2 to TRBJ2-3; D ambiguous. The CDR3 loop spans 12 amino acids. Germline V gene data show CDR1 as SNHLY and CDR2 as FYNNEI. V lost 5 bases and J 2 bases, leaving 5 bases between the germline ends. CDR3 protein: CASSTDTDTQYF. DNA of the CDR3: TGTGCCAGCAGTACTGACACAGATACGCAGTATTTT.

There are a few counts of this clone. The chain has TRBV28 and TRBJ2-3; 11 bases align to TRBD2. The CDR3 has 16 amino acids. From germline, CDR1 is MDHEN and CDR2 SYDVKM. The J segment lost 3 bases and the V segment lost 9 bases, leaving 11 bases of the junction unmatched. CDR3 amino acids: CARNPTSGALTDTQYF. The CDR3 bases are TGTGCCAGAAACCCGACTAGCGGGGCCCTAACAGATACGCAGTATTTT. The full variable domain, with the rest looked up from reference TRBV28 and TRBJ2-3, is DVKVTQSSRYLVKRTGEKVFLECVQDMDHENMFWYRQDPGLGLRLIYFSYDVKMKEKGDIPEGYSVSREKKERFSLILESASTNQTSMYLCARNPTSGALTDTQYFGPGTRLTVL.